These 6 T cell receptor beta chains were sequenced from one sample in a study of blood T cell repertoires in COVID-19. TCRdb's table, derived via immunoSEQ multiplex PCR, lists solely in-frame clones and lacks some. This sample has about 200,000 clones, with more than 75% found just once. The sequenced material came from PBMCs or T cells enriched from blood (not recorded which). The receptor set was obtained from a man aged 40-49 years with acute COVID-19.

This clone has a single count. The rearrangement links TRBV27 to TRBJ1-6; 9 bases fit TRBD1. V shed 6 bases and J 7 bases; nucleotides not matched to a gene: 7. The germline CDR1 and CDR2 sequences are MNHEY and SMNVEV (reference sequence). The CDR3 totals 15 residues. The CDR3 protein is CASRAPGTGNSPLHF. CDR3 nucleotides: TGTGCCAGCAGGGCGCCCGGGACAGGGAATTCACCCCTCCACTTT.

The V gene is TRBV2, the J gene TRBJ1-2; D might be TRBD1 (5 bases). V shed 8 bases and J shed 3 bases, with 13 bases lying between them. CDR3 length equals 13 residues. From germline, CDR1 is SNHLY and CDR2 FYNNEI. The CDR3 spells CASYGQGYYGYTF. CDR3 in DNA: TGTGCCAGCTACGGTCAGGGTTACTATGGCTACACCTTC.

CDR3 in DNA: TGCAGCGTCGCCGGGACAGGGAGCACAGATACGCAGTATTTT. Protein product: CSVAGTGSTDTQYF. This chain joins TRBV29-1 and TRBJ2-3, with TRBD1 identical over 9 bases. Germline V lookup: CDR1 SQVTM, CDR2 ANQGSEA. The CDR3 is 14 amino acids. Trimming took 6 bases from V and 0 from J; bases not matched to a gene: 4.

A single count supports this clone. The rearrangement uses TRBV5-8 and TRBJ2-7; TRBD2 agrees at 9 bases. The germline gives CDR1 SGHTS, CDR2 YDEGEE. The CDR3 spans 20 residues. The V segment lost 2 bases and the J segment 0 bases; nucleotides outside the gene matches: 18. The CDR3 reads CASSLGLAGRGGRSSYEQYF. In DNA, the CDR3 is TGTGCCAGCAGCTTAGGGCTAGCGGGAAGGGGTGGACGTAGCTCCTACGAGCAGTACTTC.

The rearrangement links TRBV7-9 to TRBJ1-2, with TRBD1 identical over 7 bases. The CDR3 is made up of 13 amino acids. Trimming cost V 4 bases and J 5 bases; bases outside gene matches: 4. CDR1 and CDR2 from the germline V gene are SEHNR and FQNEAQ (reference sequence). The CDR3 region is CASSSDRLYGYTF. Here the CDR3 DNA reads TGTGCCAGCAGCTCGGACAGGTTATATGGCTACACCTTC.

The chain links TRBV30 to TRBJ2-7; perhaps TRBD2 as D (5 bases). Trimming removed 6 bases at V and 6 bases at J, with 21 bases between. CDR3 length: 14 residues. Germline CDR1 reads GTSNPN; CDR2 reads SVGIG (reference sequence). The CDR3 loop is CACKRRMARGEQYF. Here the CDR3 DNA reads TGTGCCTGTAAGCGGCGGATGGCTCGGGGCGAGCAGTACTTC.